These T cell receptor beta chains were read from a single sample in a study of shared clonotypes between healthy human individuals. The table came from immunoSEQ multiplex PCR; TCRdb's copy has only in-frame clones and leaves some out. This sample has around 2.5 million clones, with 90% to 95% found just once. The sample was naive CD4+ T cells from PBMCs. These receptors all come from a man in his late teens or twenties in good health. Some clones in this sample may be carry-over from other donors' samples. CDR3s include the opening cysteine and the closing phenylalanine or tryptophan. The order of the fields is CDR3 protein, CDR3 DNA, V gene, CDR3 length, clone size, D gene, J gene. The D gene is left open where the match is weak. Expanded clones get a size class; other rows say once, few or many, or leave the size out.

CDR3: CATSKGAGRDFYGYTF; DNA: TGTGCCACCAGCAAAGGGGCAGGGAGGGATTTTTATGGCTACACCTTC; V: TRBV15; length: 16; size: NA; D: NA; J: TRBJ1-2
CDR3: CASSLQGDEQFF; DNA: TGTGCCAGCAGCTTACAGGGCGATGAGCAGTTCTTC; V: TRBV11-3; length: 12; size: NA; D: NA; J: TRBJ2-1
CDR3: CASSLTRNRGREAFF; DNA: TGTGCCAGTAGTTTGACTCGAAACAGGGGGCGGGAAGCTTTCTTT; V: TRBV19; length: 15; size: once; D: TRBD1; J: TRBJ1-1
CDR3: CASSQRDRGYTTDTQYF; DNA: TGTGCCAGTAGTCAAAGGGACAGGGGTTATACCACAGATACGCAGTATTTT; V: TRBV19; length: 17; size: NA; D: TRBD1; J: TRBJ2-3
CDR3: CASSLAGTASYEQYF; DNA: TGTGCCAGTAGTCTCGCCGGGACAGCCTCCTACGAGCAGTACTTC; V: TRBV19; length: 15; size: NA; D: TRBD1; J: TRBJ2-7
CDR3: CASSPQSGANEQFF; DNA: TGCGCCAGCAGCCCGCAAAGCGGAGCCAATGAGCAGTTCTTC; V: TRBV5-1; length: 14; size: NA; D: NA; J: TRBJ2-1
CDR3: CASSPPRADYGYTF; DNA: TGTGCCAGCAGCCCCCCCAGGGCGGACTATGGCTACACCTTC; V: TRBV7-6; length: 14; size: NA; D: NA; J: TRBJ1-2
CDR3: CASSPGLNEQFF; DNA: TGCGCCAGCAGCCCGGGTCTCAATGAGCAGTTCTTC; V: TRBV5-1; length: 12; size: NA; D: NA; J: TRBJ2-1
CDR3: CASSIIIYSNQPQHF; DNA: TGTGCCAGTAGTATCATTATCTATAGCAATCAGCCCCAGCATTTT; V: TRBV19; length: 15; size: NA; D: NA; J: TRBJ1-5
CDR3: CASRNQDKETQYF; DNA: TGTGCCAGCAGGAATCAGGATAAAGAGACCCAGTACTTC; V: TRBV28; length: 13; size: NA; D: NA; J: TRBJ2-5
CDR3: CASRFQGSNEQFF; DNA: TGTGCCAGCAGATTTCAGGGTAGTAATGAGCAGTTCTTC; V: TRBV2; length: 13; size: few; D: NA; J: TRBJ2-1
CDR3: CASSPSSGTGKTEAFF; DNA: TGTGCCAGCAGTCCTTCCTCCGGGACAGGGAAGACTGAAGCTTTCTTT; V: TRBV28; length: 16; size: NA; D: TRBD1; J: TRBJ1-1
CDR3: CASSQDRSEKLFF; DNA: TGCGCCAGCAGCCAAGATAGGTCGGAAAAACTGTTTTTT; V: TRBV4-1; length: 13; size: NA; D: NA; J: TRBJ1-4
CDR3: CSVESGGAGNTIYF; DNA: TGCAGCGTTGAATCCGGCGGTGCTGGAAACACCATATATTTT; V: TRBV29-1; length: 14; size: NA; D: NA; J: TRBJ1-3
CDR3: CASSFLAGSTDTQYF; DNA: TGCGCCAGCAGCTTCCTAGCGGGGTCCACAGATACGCAGTATTTT; V: TRBV5-1; length: 15; size: few; D: TRBD2; J: TRBJ2-3
CDR3: CAWSTGILAEKLFF; DNA: TGTGCCTGGAGTACAGGGATCTTGGCGGAAAAACTGTTTTTT; V: TRBV30; length: 14; size: NA; D: NA; J: TRBJ1-4